What follows are 23 T cell receptor beta chains derived from one specimen sequenced in a study of T-cell reconstitution after alpha-beta-depleted transplantation in children. Preparation of the TCRbeta library involved a method that used unique molecular identifiers. Each CDR3 protein is one row after TCRdb ran MiXCR on the PCR reads. The sample lists approximately 800,000 distinct CDR3 sequences, under 20% occurring once. Here the sequenced sample was PBMCs, mostly from graft donor cells, taken 360 days after TCRalphabeta/CD19-depleted stem cell transplant. The receptors derive from a male patient between 5 and 17 years old who had a stem cell transplant for acute lymphoblastic leukemia, so the T cells may come from the graft donor.

This clonotype has just one count. Since no conserved phenylalanine or tryptophan closes the CDR3, a read error is the likely cause. This chain links TRBV2 with TRBJ2-7, with D unclear. The V gene lost 1 base and the J gene lost 3 bases, with 4 bases spanning the gap. This CDR3 is 12 amino acids long. Per germline, CDR1 SNHLY and CDR2 FYNNEI. The CDR3 sequence is CASSEGDYEQYY. The CDR3 region has the DNA TGTGCCAGCAGTGAAGGGGACTACGAGCAGTACTAC.

This clonotype has just a few counts. The CDR3: CASSLISIPRGRLSSYEQYF. Here the CDR3 DNA reads TGTGCCAGCAGCTTAATTAGTATTCCGCGCGGGAGGCTAAGCTCCTACGAGCAGTACTTC. V gene TRBV11-1 combines with J gene TRBJ2-7; 8 bases are shared with TRBD2. The CDR3 spans 20 residues. Losses at the gene ends were 2 bases for V and 0 bases for J; bases not matched to a gene: 18. Germline V lookup: CDR1 SGHAT, CDR2 FQDESV (reference sequence).

This chain uses TRBV5-1 with TRBJ2-7, with 12 bases fitting TRBD1. The CDR3 contains 16 residues. The J segment lost 2 bases and the V segment lost 4 bases, leaving 7 bases of the junction unmatched. Germline lookup yields CDR1 SGHRS and CDR2 YFSETQ. The CDR3: CASSRGGTGGAYEQYF. The CDR3 DNA is TGCGCCAGCAGCCGGGGGGGGACAGGGGGCGCCTACGAGCAGTACTTC.

In its sample, this clonotype was seen a few times. The chain joins TRBV18 to TRBJ2-1, with TRBD2 matching over 10 bases. The CDR3 length is 17 residues. The germline CDR1 and CDR2 sequences are KGHSH and LQKENI. V lost 1 base to trimming and J lost 1 base; unmatched junction nucleotides: 4. Written as DNA, the CDR3 is TGTGCCAGCTCACCACAGGGACTAGCGACGTCCTACAATGAGCAGTTCTTC. Its protein product is CASSPQGLATSYNEQFF.

Written as DNA, the CDR3 is TGCGCCAGCAGCCAAGTTTACGGTCTTGAGCAGTTCTTC. Its protein is CASSQVYGLEQFF. The rearrangement links TRBV4-1 to TRBJ2-1; D call uncertain. There are 13 residues in the CDR3. Deletions cut 1 base from V and 9 bases from J, with 10 bases between. Germline V gives CDR1 MGHRA, CDR2 YSYEKL.

This clonotype was seen many times. This chain links TRBV28 with TRBJ2-5; a weak D match, TRBD2 (5 bases). Germline V gene lookup returns CDR1 MDHEN and CDR2 SYDVKM. The CDR3 length is 13 residues. The ends were cut back, 3 bases at V and 7 bases at J, with 12 bases in the middle. CDR3 sequence (DNA): TGTGCCAGCAGTTTCTCGGGAATCGGGACCCAGTACTTC. This translates into CASSFSGIGTQYF.

The rearrangement uses TRBV5-1 and TRBJ2-1, with 9 positions matching TRBD1. J gave up 7 bases and V 4 bases, and 9 bases lay outside the gene matches. The CDR3 runs to 15 residues. Per germline, CDR1 SGHRS and CDR2 YFSETQ. This chain's CDR3 is CASSLGQGWGNEQFF. In DNA, the CDR3 is TGCGCCAGCAGCCTTGGACAGGGGTGGGGGAATGAGCAGTTCTTC.

The count of this clonotype is one. This sequence joins TRBV5-1 and TRBJ2-3; 10 nucleotides agree with TRBD2. V lost 2 bases and J lost 0; bases outside the gene matches: 9. The CDR3 covers 18 residues. Germline V CDR1 and CDR2: SGHRS, YFSETQ. The CDR3 loop is CASSFYSGRPSSTDTQYF. The CDR3 bases are TGCGCCAGCAGCTTTTATAGCGGGAGGCCCTCTAGCACAGATACGCAGTATTTT. Full variable domain (rest looked up from reference TRBV5-1 and TRBJ2-3): KAGVTQTPRYLIKTRGQQVTLSCSPISGHRSVSWYQQTPGQGLQFLFEYFSETQRNKGNFPGRFSGRQFSNSRSEMNVSTLELGDSALYLCASSFYSGRPSSTDTQYFGPGTRLTVL.

The chain has TRBV5-6 and TRBJ1-6; maybe TRBD1 (5 bases). V dropped 4 bases and J dropped 6 bases, with 14 bases sitting between them. From germline, CDR1 is SGHDT and CDR2 YYEEEE. The length of the CDR3 is 15 residues. As DNA, the CDR3 is TGTGCCAGCAGCGTCCTGACAGAACTTAATTCACCCCTCCACTTT. This codes for CASSVLTELNSPLHF.

This clonotype was seen repeatedly, ten times or more. The chain uses TRBV5-1 and TRBJ1-4; 7 bases align to TRBD1. CDR3 length: 14 residues. Losses at the gene ends were 4 bases for V and 5 bases for J; bases not matched to a gene: 5. Germline V lookup: CDR1 SGHRS, CDR2 YFSETQ. The CDR3, as DNA: TGCGCCAGCAGCCTGGGGACAGTCAATGAAAAACTGTTTTTT. It codes for CASSLGTVNEKLFF.

The gene calls are TRBV7-2 and TRBJ2-1; 10 bases align to TRBD2. CDR1 SGHTA and CDR2 FQGNSA come from the germline V gene. V lost 7 bases to trimming and J lost 2 bases; unmatched junction nucleotides: 5. The CDR3 runs to 15 residues. DNA of the CDR3: TGTGCCAGCACTCTAGCGGGGGTTACCTACAATGAGCAGTTCTTC. It translates to CASTLAGVTYNEQFF.

The chain combines TRBV7-9 with TRBJ2-7; D gene uncertain. The CDR3 covers 15 residues. V lost 2 bases, J lost 3 bases, and 14 bases lay in between. In germline, CDR1 is SEHNR, CDR2 FQNEAQ (reference sequence). CDR3 protein: CASSLLACTGYEQYF. The CDR3 DNA sequence: TGTGCCAGCAGCTTACTCGCCTGTACGGGCTACGAGCAGTACTTC.

The rearrangement uses TRBV20-1 and TRBJ2-1, with D perhaps matching TRBD1 or TRBD2 (6 bases each). V lost 0 bases and J 6 bases, leaving 18 bases between the germline ends. Germline values: CDR1 DFQATT, CDR2 SNEGSKA (reference sequence). There are 16 residues in the CDR3. As DNA, the CDR3 is TGCAGTGCTAGAGATCCCGTGCTGGGGGGCGGCAATGAGCAGTTCTTC. Translated, it gives CSARDPVLGGGNEQFF.

The CDR3 is CASSETGGRGTDTQYF. The DNA for the CDR3 is TGCGCCAGCAGTGAGACTGGCGGGAGAGGAACAGATACGCAGTATTTT. The V call is TRBV10-2, the J call TRBJ2-3, with 7 bases that match TRBD2. Germline V gene sequence: CDR1 WSHSY, CDR2 SAAADI. V dropped 2 bases and J dropped 3; count of bases not matched to a gene: 8. There are 16 residues in the CDR3.

The chain joins TRBV7-2 to TRBJ2-3, with D possibly called TRBD1 or TRBD2 (6 bases each). With 1 base removed from V and 0 bases from J, the gap between germline ends came to 11 bases. This CDR3 comprises 16 residues. CDR1 SGHTA and CDR2 FQGNSA come from the germline V gene. Here the CDR3 DNA reads TGTGCCAGCAGCTTAGAGGGGGGACTCAGCACAGATACGCAGTATTTT. Protein: CASSLEGGLSTDTQYF.

The table lists this clonotype with a few counts. This rearrangement joins TRBV6-1 to TRBJ2-3; TRBD1 might be the D (5 bases). V was shortened by 2 bases and J by 6 bases, with 12 bases between the two germline ends. CDR3 size: 14 residues. Germline CDR1 MNHNS, CDR2 SASEGT. The CDR3 sequence: CASSEIRGGDTQYF. The CDR3 bases are TGTGCCAGCAGTGAAATAAGGGGCGGCGATACGCAGTATTTT.

The chain combines TRBV12-3 or TRBV12-4 with TRBJ2-7; 10 positions match TRBD1. The J segment lost 7 bases and the V segment lost 6 bases, leaving 18 bases of the junction unmatched. This CDR3 is 17 amino acids long. CDR3 protein: CASSTNLADRGPGEQYF. The CDR3 DNA sequence: TGTGCCAGCAGCACAAATTTAGCCGACAGGGGGCCCGGGGAGCAGTACTTC.

Ten or more counts support this clonotype. In DNA form, the CDR3 reads TGCGCCAGCAGCTCCTATAAAATCCCCTACGAGCAGTACTTC. It encodes CASSSYKIPYEQYF. This chain uses TRBV5-1 with TRBJ2-7; unclear D gene. The V gene's germline CDR1 is SGHRS and CDR2 YFSETQ. Between the trimmed V and J ends, which lost 3 bases and 2 bases, there was a span of 12 bases. There are 14 residues in the CDR3. Supplemented by reference TRBV5-1 and TRBJ2-7, the full variable domain reads KAGVTQTPRYLIKTRGQQVTLSCSPISGHRSVSWYQQTPGQGLQFLFEYFSETQRNKGNFPGRFSGRQFSNSRSEMNVSTLELGDSALYLCASSSYKIPYEQYFGPGTRLTVT.

This chain uses TRBV12-5 with TRBJ2-2, with a weak D call TRBD2 (5 bases). The CDR3 sequence is 15 residues long. V was trimmed by 4 bases and J by 6 bases, leaving 15 bases between them. Germline loops: CDR1 LGHNT, CDR2 FRNRAP. The DNA of the CDR3 is TGTGCTAGTGGTTCACAAGTACGGGGAGCCGGGGAGCTGTTTTTT. Its protein is CASGSQVRGAGELFF.

Note on this clonotype: A much larger clone is a single base away; this may be a read error. This rearrangement joins TRBV12-3 or TRBV12-4 to TRBJ2-7, with TRBD1 as a possible D gene (5 bases). Gene TRBJ2-1 matches the end of the DNA better, so the J call may be wrong. The CDR3 sequence is 15 residues long. The CDR3, as DNA: TGTGCCAGCAGTTTAAGGGGTCGGGCGGATTACGAGCAGTTCTTC. It specifies CASSLRGRADYEQFF.

There are many counts of this clonotype. The CDR3 DNA is TGTGCCAGCAGTTTTCCGCGGTTTTCCTACGAGCAGTACTTC. It codes for CASSFPRFSYEQYF. The chain employs TRBV11-2 and TRBJ2-7; D uncertain. The germline V and J ends were trimmed by 6 bases and 1 base, with 13 bases remaining between them. The CDR3 length is 14 residues. The germline V gene has CDR1 SGHAT and CDR2 FQNNGV. The whole variable domain, remainder taken from reference TRBV11-2 and TRBJ2-7, is EAGVAQSPRYKIIEKRQSVAFWCNPISGHATLYWYQQILGQGPKLLIQFQNNGVVDDSQLPKDRFSAERLKGVDSTLKIQPAKLEDSAVYLCASSFPRFSYEQYFGPGTRLTVT.

This clonotype occurred many times. This chain connects TRBV15 to TRBJ2-3; 7 bases match TRBD2. The germline CDR1 and CDR2 sequences are LNHNV and YYDKDF (reference sequence). V lost 9 bases and J lost 0; bases outside the gene matches: 6. The CDR3 is made up of 14 amino acids. CDR3 amino acids: CATGTSVSTDTQYF. CDR3 nucleotides: TGTGCCACTGGAACTAGCGTTAGCACAGATACGCAGTATTTT. Variable domain in full (rest from reference TRBV15 and TRBJ2-3): DAMVIQNPRYQVTQFGKPVTLSCSQTLNHNVMYWYQQKSSQAPKLLFHYYDKDFNNEADTPDNFQSRRPNTSFCFLDIRSPGLGDTAMYLCATGTSVSTDTQYFGPGTRLTVL.

The genes are TRBV19 and TRBJ2-7, with D possibly matching TRBD1 (5 bases). Trimming took 9 bases from V and 2 from J, leaving 23 bases between them. The CDR3 has 16 amino acids. Germline CDR1 and CDR2: LNHDA and SQIVND (reference sequence). The CDR3 loop is CASYTTAERVTYEQYF. CDR3 in DNA: TGTGCCAGCTATACGACAGCTGAGCGAGTGACCTACGAGCAGTACTTC.